This T cell receptor (beta chain) was observed in a study of blood T cell repertoires in COVID-19. At the level of the study: The cDNA or gDNA used as material had been derived from T cells, B-cell-depleted T cells, or PBMCs.

J was trimmed by 4 bases and V by 4 bases; bases with no gene match: 20. This CDR3 is 19 amino acids long. The germline V gene has CDR1 LGHNA and CDR2 YSLEER. Authors' analysis steps: Cell counts per sample came from amplifying reference gene primers. Profiling relied on immunoSEQ multiplex PCR, and the TCRdb table lists in-frame clones only, not all of them. That table is the source of V, J and clone size, and D and trimming were worked out from the DNA. The sample lists 220,000 or so clones; approximately 80% were seen once. The clonotype originates from a man aged 30 to 45 with active or convalescent COVID-19. The rearrangement uses TRBV4-3 and TRBJ2-7; 9 bases align to TRBD1. Sequences were obtained from peripheral blood. The chain's CDR3 is CASSLEVGQGIGRSYEQYF. Here the CDR3 DNA reads TGCGCCAGCAGCCTGGAGGTCGGACAGGGGATAGGACGCTCTTACGAGCAGTACTTC.